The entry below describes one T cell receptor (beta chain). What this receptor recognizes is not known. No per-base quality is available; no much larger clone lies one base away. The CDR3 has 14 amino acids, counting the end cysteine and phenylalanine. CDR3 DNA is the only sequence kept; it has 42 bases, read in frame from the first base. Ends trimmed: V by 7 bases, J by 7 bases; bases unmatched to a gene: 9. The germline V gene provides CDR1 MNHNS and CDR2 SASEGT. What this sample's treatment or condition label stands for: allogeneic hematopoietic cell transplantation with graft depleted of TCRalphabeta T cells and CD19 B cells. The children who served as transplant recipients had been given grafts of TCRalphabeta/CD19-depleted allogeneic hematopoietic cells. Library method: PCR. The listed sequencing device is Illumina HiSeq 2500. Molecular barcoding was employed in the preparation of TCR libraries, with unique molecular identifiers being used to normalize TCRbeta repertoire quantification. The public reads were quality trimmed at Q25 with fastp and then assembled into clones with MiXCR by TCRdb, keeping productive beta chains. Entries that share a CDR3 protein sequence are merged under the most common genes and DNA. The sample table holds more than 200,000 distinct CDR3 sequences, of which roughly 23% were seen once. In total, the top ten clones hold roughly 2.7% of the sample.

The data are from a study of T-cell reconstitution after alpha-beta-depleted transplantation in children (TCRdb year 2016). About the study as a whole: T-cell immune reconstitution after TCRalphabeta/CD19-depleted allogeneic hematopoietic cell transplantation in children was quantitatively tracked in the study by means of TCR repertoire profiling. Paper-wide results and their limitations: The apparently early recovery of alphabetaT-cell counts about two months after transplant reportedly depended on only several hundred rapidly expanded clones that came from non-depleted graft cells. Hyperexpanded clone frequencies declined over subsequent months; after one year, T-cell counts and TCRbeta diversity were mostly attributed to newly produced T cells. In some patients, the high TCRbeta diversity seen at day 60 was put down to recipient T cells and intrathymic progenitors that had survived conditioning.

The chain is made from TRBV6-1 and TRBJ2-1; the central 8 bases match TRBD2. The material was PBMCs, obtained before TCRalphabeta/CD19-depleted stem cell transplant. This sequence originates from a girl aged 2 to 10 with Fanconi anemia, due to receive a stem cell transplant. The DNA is TGTGCCAGCAAGAATCCGGGACTAGTGAATGAGCAGTTCTTC. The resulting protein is CASKNPGLVNEQFF.